One T cell receptor (beta chain) is described in this entry. This sample is part of a study of blood T cell repertoires in COVID-19. Study details: From the United States, Italy and Spain came samples of acute and convalescent COVID-19.

The CDR3 extends over 15 amino acids. Germline V gives CDR1 SGHNT, CDR2 YYREEE (reference sequence). The germline V and J ends were trimmed by 2 bases and 9 bases, with 18 bases remaining between them. Profiled with immunoSEQ multiplex PCR; TCRdb holds only in-frame clones, not every one. The table has around 230,000 clones, roughly 85% seen once; the top ten hold about 2.5%. The rearrangement joins TRBV5-4 to TRBJ2-1; weak D call: TRBD2 (7 bases). This receptor was obtained from a woman in her thirties or forties with active or convalescent COVID-19. The specimen was peripheral blood. The CDR3 spells CASSFQAGEGSEQFF. As DNA, the CDR3 is TGTGCCAGCAGCTTTCAGGCAGGGGAGGGTAGTGAGCAGTTCTTC.